This entry concerns a single T cell receptor (beta chain). Its cognate antigen has yet to be identified. No base quality information exists; no much larger clone differs at one position. The sample is drawn from a study of blood T cell repertoires in COVID-19 (dated by TCRdb to about 2020). Regarding the complete study: Samples covering the acute and convalescent phases of COVID-19 were provided by collaborators in the United States, Italy and Spain. The repertoires were made available in a free public database intended to serve as a resource for research on the immune response to SARS-CoV-2. Samples came from the ongoing ImmuneRACE study (first 160 participants) plus 1,254 subjects from 6 global collaborators. The prospective study material was composed of cDNA or gDNA derived from T cells, B-cell-depleted T cells, or PBMCs. Sample metadata almost always included a de-identified subject ID, COVID-19 status, age in years and sex. Where HLA class I and class II types were available, the types were taken from metadata supplied by the sample provider, not from assay-based typing. The dataset comprised deeply sampled blood TCRbeta repertoires from subjects exposed to, actively infected with, or recovered from COVID-19.

The full study reports these points: How much clinical and demographic metadata was included differed by source and by participant, and the metadata was provided uncurated.

TCRbeta CDR3 regions were amplified from genomic DNA by means of the immunoSEQ Assay, a bias-controlled multiplex PCR. As for the original processing: The number of nucleated cells in each sample was estimated from the amplification of reference gene primers within the assay. To quantify the absolute abundance of each unique TCRbeta CDR3 rearrangement, sequence reads were collapsed and filtered. For each sample, productive Simpson clonality was calculated as the square root of Simpson's diversity index over productive rearrangements. Held by TCRdb, this immuneACCESS table contains in-frame sequences only and omits some clones. Under half of the omission traces to an unresolved V gene where checked; the cause of the rest is unknown. That table gives V, J and clone size, and the DNA gave D and trimming. The sample table shows about 350,000 clones, and around 91% are seen once. The ten top clones hold more than 3% of the sample.

Looking up the germline V gene yields CDR1 SGHDT and CDR2 YYEEEE. Including the terminal cysteine and phenylalanine, the CDR3 comprises 13 residues. Only CDR3 DNA is held: 39 bases, read in frame from base 1. The junction shows trimming of 0 bases on V and 8 bases on J, plus 11 bases between the germline ends. A second Seattle source provided samples from volunteer blood donors who had recovered from COVID-19. The collaborating institutions used their own protocols to collect whole blood in K2EDTA tubes. For TCRbeta analysis, collaborators shipped samples in one of three forms: frozen whole blood, isolated PBMCs, or DNA extracted from either of those sample types.

The V and J genes are TRBV5-6 and TRBJ1-2, with TRBD1 as a weak D call on 5 bases. The sequenced sample was peripheral blood. This TCR derives from a woman aged 18 to 35 who had recovered from COVID-19. The CDR3 reads CASSLAGMQGYTF. The DNA reads as follows: TGTGCCAGCAGCTTGGCAGGGATGCAGGGCTACACCTTC.